This T cell receptor (beta chain) was retrieved from a study of blood T cells in healthy people across ages. This clonotype appeared many times. Its matching antigen is unknown. This CDR3 has 15 amino acids. The V segment lost 3 bases and the J segment 4 bases; nucleotides outside the gene matches: 10. Per the germline V gene, CDR1 is SQVTM and CDR2 is ANQGSEA. Points from the study as a whole: Higher naive T cell percentage went strongly together with higher TCR beta diversity.

Primed by a sample-barcoded 5' primer and a J-beta primer mix, a second PCR proceeded for 7 to 11 cycles. TCRdb re-called the 5' RACE reads with MiXCR, one entry per CDR3 protein. The sample yields about 1.6 million distinct CDR3 sequences, about 32% seen once. This receptor was taken from a woman aged 25 to 39 in good health. The sample was blood. The rearrangement joins TRBV29-1 to TRBJ2-3, with 7 bases lining up with TRBD1. The CDR3 sequence is CSVEVDRVGADTQYF. The CDR3 coding sequence is TGCAGCGTTGAGGTAGACAGGGTCGGGGCAGATACGCAGTATTTT.